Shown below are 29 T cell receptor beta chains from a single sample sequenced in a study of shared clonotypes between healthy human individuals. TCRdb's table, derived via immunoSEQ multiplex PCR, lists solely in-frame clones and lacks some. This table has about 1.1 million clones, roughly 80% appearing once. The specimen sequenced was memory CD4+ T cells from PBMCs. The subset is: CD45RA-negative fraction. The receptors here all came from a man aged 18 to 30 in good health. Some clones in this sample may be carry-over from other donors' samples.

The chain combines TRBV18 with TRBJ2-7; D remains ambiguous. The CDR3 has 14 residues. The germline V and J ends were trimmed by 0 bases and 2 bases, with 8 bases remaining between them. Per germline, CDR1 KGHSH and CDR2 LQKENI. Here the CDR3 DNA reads TGTGCCAGCTCACCACCTGAAGGGACCTACGAGCAGTACTTC. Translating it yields CASSPPEGTYEQYF.

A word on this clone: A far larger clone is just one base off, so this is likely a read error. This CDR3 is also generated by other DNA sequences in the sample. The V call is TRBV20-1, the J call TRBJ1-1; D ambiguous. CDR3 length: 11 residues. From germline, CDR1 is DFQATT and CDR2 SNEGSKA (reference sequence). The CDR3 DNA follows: TGCAGTGCTAGTAAGAACACTGAAGCTTTCTTC. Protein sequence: CSASKNTEAFF.

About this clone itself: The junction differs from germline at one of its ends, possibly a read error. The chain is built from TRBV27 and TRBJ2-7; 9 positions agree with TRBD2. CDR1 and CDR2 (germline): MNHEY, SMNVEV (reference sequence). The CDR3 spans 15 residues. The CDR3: CASSDYLAGRYGQYF. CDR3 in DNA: TGTGCCAGCAGTGACTACCTAGCGGGACGGTACGGGCAGTACTTC.

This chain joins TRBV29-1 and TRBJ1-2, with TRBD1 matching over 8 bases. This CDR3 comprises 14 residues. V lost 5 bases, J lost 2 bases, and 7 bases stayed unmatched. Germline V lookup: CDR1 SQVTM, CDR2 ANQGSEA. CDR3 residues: CSVSETGANYGYTF. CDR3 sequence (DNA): TGCAGCGTTAGCGAGACAGGGGCGAACTATGGCTACACCTTC.

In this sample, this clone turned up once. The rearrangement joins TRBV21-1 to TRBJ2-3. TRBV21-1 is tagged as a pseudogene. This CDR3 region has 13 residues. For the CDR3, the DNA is TGTGCCAGAAGGGATGGTAGCACAGATACGCAGTATTTT. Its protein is CARRDGSTDTQYF.

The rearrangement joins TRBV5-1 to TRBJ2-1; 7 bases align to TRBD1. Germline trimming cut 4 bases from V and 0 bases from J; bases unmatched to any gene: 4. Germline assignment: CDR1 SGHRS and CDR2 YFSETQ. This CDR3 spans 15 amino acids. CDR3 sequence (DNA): TGCGCCAGCAGCCGGGACAGCCTCTCCTACAATGAGCAGTTCTTC. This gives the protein CASSRDSLSYNEQFF.

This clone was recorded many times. The CDR3: CASRGSLAGYTF. The CDR3 DNA reads TGTGCCAGCAGAGGGTCACTCGCTGGCTACACCTTC. The V and J genes are TRBV2 and TRBJ1-2; D is ambiguous. CDR3 size: 12 residues. Germline assignment: CDR1 SNHLY and CDR2 FYNNEI. V was shortened by 6 bases and J by 7 bases, with 12 bases between the two germline ends.

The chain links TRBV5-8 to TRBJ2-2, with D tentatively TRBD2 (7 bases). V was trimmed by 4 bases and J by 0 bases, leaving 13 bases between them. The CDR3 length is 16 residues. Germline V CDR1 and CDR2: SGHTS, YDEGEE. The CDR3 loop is CASSRRGGSNTGELFF. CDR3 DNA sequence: TGTGCCAGCAGCCGGAGGGGGGGCTCGAACACCGGGGAGCTGTTTTTT.

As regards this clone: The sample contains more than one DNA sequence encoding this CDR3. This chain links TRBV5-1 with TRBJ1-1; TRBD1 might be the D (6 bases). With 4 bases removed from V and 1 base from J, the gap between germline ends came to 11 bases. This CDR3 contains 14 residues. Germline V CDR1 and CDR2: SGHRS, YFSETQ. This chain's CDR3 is CASSLQTGNTEAFF. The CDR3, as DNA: TGCGCCAGCAGCCTACAGACAGGGAACACTGAAGCTTTCTTT.

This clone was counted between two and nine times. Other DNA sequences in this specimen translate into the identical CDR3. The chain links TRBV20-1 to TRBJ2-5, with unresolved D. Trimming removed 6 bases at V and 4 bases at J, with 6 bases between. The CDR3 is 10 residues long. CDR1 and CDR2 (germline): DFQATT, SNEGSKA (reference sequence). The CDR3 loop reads CSASIETQYF. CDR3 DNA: TGCAGTGCCTCCATAGAGACCCAGTACTTC.

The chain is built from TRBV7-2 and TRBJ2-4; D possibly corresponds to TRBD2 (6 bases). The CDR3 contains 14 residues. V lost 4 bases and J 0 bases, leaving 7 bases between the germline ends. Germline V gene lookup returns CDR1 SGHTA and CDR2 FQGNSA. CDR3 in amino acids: CASSSGVAKNIQYF. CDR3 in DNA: TGTGCCAGCAGCTCGGGAGTAGCCAAAAACATTCAGTACTTC.

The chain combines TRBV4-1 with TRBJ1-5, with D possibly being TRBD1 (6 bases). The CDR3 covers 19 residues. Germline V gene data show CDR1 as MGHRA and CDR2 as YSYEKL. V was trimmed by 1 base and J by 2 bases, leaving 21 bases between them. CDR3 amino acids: CASSQGGDTGGGRNQPQHF. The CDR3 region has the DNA TGCGCCAGCAGCCAAGGGGGGGACACTGGAGGGGGTCGCAATCAGCCCCAGCATTTT.

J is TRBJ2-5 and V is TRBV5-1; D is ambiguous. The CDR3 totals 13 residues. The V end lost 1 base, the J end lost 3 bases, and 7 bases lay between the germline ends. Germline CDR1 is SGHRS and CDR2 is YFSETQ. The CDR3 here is CASSLLVEETQYF. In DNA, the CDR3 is TGCGCCAGCAGCTTGCTAGTGGAAGAGACCCAGTACTTC.

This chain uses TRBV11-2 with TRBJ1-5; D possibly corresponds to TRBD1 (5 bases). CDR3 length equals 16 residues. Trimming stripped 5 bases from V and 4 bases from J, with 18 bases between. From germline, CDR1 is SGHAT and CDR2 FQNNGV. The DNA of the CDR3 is TGTGCCAGCAGCCCCCTCAGGGATTCGGGGAATCAGCCCCAGCATTTT. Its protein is CASSPLRDSGNQPQHF.

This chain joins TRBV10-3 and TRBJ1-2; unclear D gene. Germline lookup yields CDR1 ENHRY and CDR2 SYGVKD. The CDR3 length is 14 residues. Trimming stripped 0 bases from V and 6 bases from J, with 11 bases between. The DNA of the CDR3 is TGTGCCATCAGTGAGTCAGCGGAAGAAGATGGCTACACCTTC. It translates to CAISESAEEDGYTF.

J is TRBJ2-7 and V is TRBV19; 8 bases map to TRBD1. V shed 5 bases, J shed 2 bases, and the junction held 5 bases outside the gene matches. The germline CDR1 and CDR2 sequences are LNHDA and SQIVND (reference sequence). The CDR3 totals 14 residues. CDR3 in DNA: TGTGCCAGTAGTCCCCAGACAGGGGCCTACGAGCAGTACTTC. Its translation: CASSPQTGAYEQYF.

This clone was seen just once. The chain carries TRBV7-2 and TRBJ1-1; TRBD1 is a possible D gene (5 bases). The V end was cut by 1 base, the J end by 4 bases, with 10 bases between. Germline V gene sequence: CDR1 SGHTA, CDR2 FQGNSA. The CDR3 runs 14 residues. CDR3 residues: CASSLVGQGTEAFF. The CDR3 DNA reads TGTGCCAGCAGCTTAGTGGGGCAGGGCACTGAAGCTTTCTTT.

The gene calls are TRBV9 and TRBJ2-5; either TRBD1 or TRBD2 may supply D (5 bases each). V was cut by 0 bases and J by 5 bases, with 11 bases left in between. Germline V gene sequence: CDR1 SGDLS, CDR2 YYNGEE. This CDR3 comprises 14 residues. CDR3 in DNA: TGTGCCAGCAGCGTAGGAGGGGCAGTTGAGACCCAGTACTTC. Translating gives CASSVGGAVETQYF.

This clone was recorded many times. The DNA for the CDR3 is TGCGCCAGCAGCCAAGCCCGGCACCTCTATGGCTACACCTTC. Translation: CASSQARHLYGYTF. The rearrangement uses TRBV4-3 and TRBJ1-2; D remains ambiguous. Germline CDR1 reads LGHNA; CDR2 reads YSLEER. Trimming removed 1 base from V and 4 bases from J, with 10 bases in between. The CDR3 is 14 residues long.

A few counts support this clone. The CDR3 region is CASSPAWGTAANEQFF. The CDR3 DNA follows: TGTGCCAGCAGCCCGGCTTGGGGGACGGCCGCCAATGAGCAGTTCTTC. The J gene is TRBJ2-1, the V gene TRBV28; the D gene could be TRBD1 or TRBD2 (5 bases each). There are 16 residues in the CDR3. Germline CDR1 MDHEN, CDR2 SYDVKM. The V end was cut by 6 bases, the J end by 6 bases, with 21 bases between.

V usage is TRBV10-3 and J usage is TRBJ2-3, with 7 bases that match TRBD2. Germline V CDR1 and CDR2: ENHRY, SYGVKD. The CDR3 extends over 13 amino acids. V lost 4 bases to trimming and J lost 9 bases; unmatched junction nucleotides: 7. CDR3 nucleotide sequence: TGTGCCATCAGTGGGGGGACTAAAGACACGCAGTATTTT. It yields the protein CAISGGTKDTQYF.

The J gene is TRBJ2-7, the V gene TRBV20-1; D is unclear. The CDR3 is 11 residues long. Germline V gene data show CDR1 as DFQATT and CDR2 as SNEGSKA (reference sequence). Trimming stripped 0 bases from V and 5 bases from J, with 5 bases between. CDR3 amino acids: CSARDLHEQYF. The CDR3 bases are TGCAGTGCTAGAGATTTGCACGAGCAGTACTTC.

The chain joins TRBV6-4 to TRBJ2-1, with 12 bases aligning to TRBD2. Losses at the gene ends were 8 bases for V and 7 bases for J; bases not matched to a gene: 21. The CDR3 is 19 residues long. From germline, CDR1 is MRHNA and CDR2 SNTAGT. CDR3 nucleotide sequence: TGTGCCAGCCCCCAGCCGACTAGCGGGAGAAACCCAGTGTGTAATGAGCAGTTCTTC. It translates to CASPQPTSGRNPVCNEQFF.

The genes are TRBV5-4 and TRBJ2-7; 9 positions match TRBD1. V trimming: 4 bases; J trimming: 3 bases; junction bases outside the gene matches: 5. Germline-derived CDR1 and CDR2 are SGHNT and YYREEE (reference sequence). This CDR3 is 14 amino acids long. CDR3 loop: CASSGLTGGYEQYF. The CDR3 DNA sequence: TGTGCCAGCAGCGGGTTGACAGGGGGCTACGAGCAGTACTTC. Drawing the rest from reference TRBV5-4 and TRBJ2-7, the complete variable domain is ETGVTQSPTHLIKTRGQQVTLRCSSQSGHNTVSWYQQALGQGPQFIFQYYREEENGRGNFPPRFSGLQFPNYSSELNVNALELDDSALYLCASSGLTGGYEQYFGPGTRLTVT.

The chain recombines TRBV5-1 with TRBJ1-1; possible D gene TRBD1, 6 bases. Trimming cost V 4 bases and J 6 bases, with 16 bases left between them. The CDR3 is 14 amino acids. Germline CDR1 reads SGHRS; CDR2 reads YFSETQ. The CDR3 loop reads CASSNPTGTAEAFF. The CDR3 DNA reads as TGCGCCAGCAGCAACCCGACAGGAACGGCTGAAGCTTTCTTT.

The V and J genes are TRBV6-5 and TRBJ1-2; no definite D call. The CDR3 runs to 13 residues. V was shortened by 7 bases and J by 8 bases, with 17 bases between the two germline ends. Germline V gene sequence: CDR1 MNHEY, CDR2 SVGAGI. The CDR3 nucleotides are TGTGCCAGCACCCGGCGGTCGCTGGAAGGCTACACCTTC. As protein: CASTRRSLEGYTF.

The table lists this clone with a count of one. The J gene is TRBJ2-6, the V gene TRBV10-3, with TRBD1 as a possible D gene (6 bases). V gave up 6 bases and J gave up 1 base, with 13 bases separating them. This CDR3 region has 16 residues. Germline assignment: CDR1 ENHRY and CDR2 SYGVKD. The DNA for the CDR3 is TGTGCCATCAGCTCTAGGACAGAGTCTGGGGCCAACGTCCTGACTTTC. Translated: CAISSRTESGANVLTF.

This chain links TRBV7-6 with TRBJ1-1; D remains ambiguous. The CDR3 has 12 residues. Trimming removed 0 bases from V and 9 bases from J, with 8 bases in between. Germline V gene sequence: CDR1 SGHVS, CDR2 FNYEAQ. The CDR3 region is CASSLAAGQAFF. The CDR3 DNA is TGTGCCAGCAGCTTAGCGGCAGGACAAGCTTTCTTT.

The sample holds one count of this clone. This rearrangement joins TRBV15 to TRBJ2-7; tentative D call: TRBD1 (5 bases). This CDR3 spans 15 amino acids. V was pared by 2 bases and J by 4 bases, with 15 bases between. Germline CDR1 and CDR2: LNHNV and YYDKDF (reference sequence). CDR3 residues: CATSRSRVRQYEQYF. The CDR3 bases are TGTGCCACCAGCAGATCTCGGGTCCGACAGTACGAGCAGTACTTC.